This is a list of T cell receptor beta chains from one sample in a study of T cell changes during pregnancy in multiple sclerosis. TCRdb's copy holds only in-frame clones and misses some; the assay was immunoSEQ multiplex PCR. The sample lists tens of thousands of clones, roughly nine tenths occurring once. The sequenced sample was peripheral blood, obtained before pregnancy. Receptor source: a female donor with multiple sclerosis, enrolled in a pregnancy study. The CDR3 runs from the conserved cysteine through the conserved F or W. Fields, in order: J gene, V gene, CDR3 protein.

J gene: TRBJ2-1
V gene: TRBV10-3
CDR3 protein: CAIRDRGTHNEQFF

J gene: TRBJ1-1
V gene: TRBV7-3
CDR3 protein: CASSLIHNTEAFF

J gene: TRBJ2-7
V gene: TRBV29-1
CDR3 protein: CSVASVYEQYF

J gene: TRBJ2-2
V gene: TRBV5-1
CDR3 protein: CASSLMFPGEQGELFF

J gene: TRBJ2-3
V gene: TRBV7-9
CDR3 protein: CASSFPGGSTDTQYF

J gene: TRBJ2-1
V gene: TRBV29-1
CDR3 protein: CSAFRDRDFDEQFF

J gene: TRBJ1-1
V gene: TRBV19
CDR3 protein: CASSPYMGGTTEAFF

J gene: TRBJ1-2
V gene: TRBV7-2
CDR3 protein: CASSLYTAPYGYTF

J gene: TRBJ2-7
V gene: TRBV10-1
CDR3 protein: CASRVRWAGGIYEQYF

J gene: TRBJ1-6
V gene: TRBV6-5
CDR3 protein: CASRLQGGSPLHF

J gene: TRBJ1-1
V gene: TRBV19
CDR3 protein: CASSIRGILGAFF

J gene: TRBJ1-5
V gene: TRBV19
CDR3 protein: CASSIAVPSNQPQHF

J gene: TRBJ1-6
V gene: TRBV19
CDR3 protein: CASRLGGSPLHF

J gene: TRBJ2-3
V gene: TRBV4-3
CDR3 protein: CASSQGRLKEYTDTQYF

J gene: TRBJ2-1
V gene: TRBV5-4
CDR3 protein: CASSAAGTGRNEQFF

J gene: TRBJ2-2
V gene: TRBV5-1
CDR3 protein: CASSWAETGSTGELFF

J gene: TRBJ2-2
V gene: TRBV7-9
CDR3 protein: CASSLARGANTGELFF